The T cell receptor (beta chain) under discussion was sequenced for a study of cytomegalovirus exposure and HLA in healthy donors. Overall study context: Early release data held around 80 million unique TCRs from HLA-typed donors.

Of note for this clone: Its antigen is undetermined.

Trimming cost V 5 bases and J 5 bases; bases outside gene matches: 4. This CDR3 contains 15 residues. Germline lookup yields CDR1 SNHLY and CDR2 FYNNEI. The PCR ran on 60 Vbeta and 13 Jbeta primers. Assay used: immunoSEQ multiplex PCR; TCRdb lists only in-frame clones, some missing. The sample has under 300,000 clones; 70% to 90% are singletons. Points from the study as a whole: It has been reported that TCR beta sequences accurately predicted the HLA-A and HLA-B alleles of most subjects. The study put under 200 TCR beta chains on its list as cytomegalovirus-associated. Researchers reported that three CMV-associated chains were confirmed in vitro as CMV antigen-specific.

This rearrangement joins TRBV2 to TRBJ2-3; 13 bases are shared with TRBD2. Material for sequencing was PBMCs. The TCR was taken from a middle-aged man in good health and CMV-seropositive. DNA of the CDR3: TGTGCCAGCAGTCAAACTAGCGGGGGGGGAGATACGCAGTATTTT. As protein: CASSQTSGGGDTQYF.